These 29 T cell receptor beta chains share one sample of origin, sequenced in a study of CD8+CD57+ T cells in acquired aplastic anemia. Genomic DNA provided the template from which TCR beta VDJ and CDR3 profiles were obtained. TCRdb used MiXCR to reprocess the reads, holding one entry per CDR3 protein. The sample holds roughly 420,000 distinct CDR3 sequences; about two thirds are singletons and the top ten take 3.5% to 4.5%. Sequencing input: sorted CD4+, CD8+, or CD8+CD57+ T cells (not recorded which) from PBMCs. The receptors were gathered from a human donor in good health, serving as a control.

This clonotype was recorded only once. V usage is TRBV9 and J usage is TRBJ1-1, with D perhaps TRBD1 (5 bases). The germline CDR1 and CDR2 sequences are SGDLS and YYNGEE. The CDR3 covers 14 residues. Deletions cut 3 bases from V and 7 bases from J, with 16 bases between. This chain's CDR3 is CASSALPGQGEAFF. The CDR3 DNA is TGTGCCAGCAGCGCCCTTCCGGGGCAAGGTGAAGCTTTCTTT.

For this clonotype: One end of the junction fails to match germline, which may point to a read error. V is TRBV11-2 and J is TRBJ2-7; the D gene is possibly TRBD1 (8 bases). The CDR3 consists of 17 residues. Germline V gene data show CDR1 as SGHAT and CDR2 as FQNNGV. CDR3 amino acids: CASSTMDREGESYEQYF. As DNA, the CDR3 is TGCGCCAGCAGCACGATGGACAGGGAGGGGGAGTCCTACGAGCAGTACTTC. The whole variable domain, filled in from reference TRBV11-2 and TRBJ2-7, reads EAGVAQSPRYKIIEKRQSVAFWCNPISGHATLYWYQQILGQGPKLLIQFQNNGVVDDSQLPKDRFSAERLKGVDSTLKIQPAKLEDSAVYLCASSTMDREGESYEQYFGPGTRLTVT.

About this clonotype itself: The junction and the germline gene differ at one end; a read error may be behind it. The V and J genes are TRBV9 and TRBJ1-5, with D uncertain. The CDR3 runs 14 residues. From germline, CDR1 is SGDLS and CDR2 YYNGEE. As DNA, the CDR3 is TGTGCCACAGACTACGACACGGGCAATCAGCCCGAGCATTTT. It codes for CATDYDTGNQPEHF. Full variable domain (rest looked up from reference TRBV9 and TRBJ1-5): DSGVTQTPKHLITATGQRVTLRCSPRSGDLSVYWYQQSLDQGLQFLIQYYNGEERAKGNILERFSAQQFPDLHSELNLSSLELGDSALYFCATDYDTGNQPEHFGDGTRLSIL.

This clonotype was found many times. This sequence joins TRBV10-1 and TRBJ1-3; D remains unclear. The germline gives CDR1 WNHNN, CDR2 SYGVQD (reference sequence). Trimming took 2 bases from V and 0 from J, leaving 5 bases between them. The CDR3 has 14 residues. CDR3 sequence (DNA): TGCGCCAGCAGTGAGACGGACTCTGGAAACACCATATATTTT. Its translation: CASSETDSGNTIYF.

As concerns this clonotype: The junction departs from the called germline gene at one end, perhaps through a read error. The chain links TRBV9 to TRBJ1-6; D call uncertain. The CDR3 loop spans 15 amino acids. Germline CDR1 and CDR2: SGDLS and YYNGEE. The CDR3 here is CASSETLLTGELFHF. The CDR3 region has the DNA TGCGCCAGCAGCGAGACACTCCTAACCGGGGAGCTCTTCCACTTT.

This clonotype was recorded many times. V and J are TRBV18 and TRBJ2-7; D not resolved. V dropped 6 bases and J dropped 2 bases, with 14 bases sitting between them. CDR1 is KGHSH, CDR2 LQKENI, per germline. This CDR3 spans 14 amino acids. The CDR3 bases are TGTGCCAGCTCCCCAAACATCGACGCCTACGAGCAGTACTTC. Residues: CASSPNIDAYEQYF.

The J gene is TRBJ2-3, the V gene TRBV20-1, with TRBD1 matching 11 bases. Germline-derived CDR1 and CDR2 are DFQATT and SNEGSKA (reference sequence). The CDR3 extends over 14 amino acids. V lost 3 bases to trimming and J lost 5 bases; unmatched junction nucleotides: 4. Written as DNA, the CDR3 is TGCAGTGCTAGCCGGACAGGGGGCGTAGATACGCAGTATTTT. It encodes CSASRTGGVDTQYF.

The V call is TRBV19, the J call TRBJ2-1, with TRBD2 matching over 8 bases. Germline CDR1 and CDR2: LNHDA and SQIVND (reference sequence). Trimming removed 9 bases from V and 4 bases from J; junction bases left unmatched: 14. This CDR3 has 16 amino acids. This CDR3 reads CASGGAGGPSYNEQFF. Written as DNA, the CDR3 is TGTGCCAGCGGTGGGGCGGGGGGACCAAGTTACAATGAGCAGTTCTTC.

The rearrangement uses TRBV20-1 and TRBJ2-7; TRBD2 matches at 11 bases. The CDR3 length is 14 residues. Germline values: CDR1 DFQATT, CDR2 SNEGSKA (reference sequence). Losses at the gene ends were 6 bases for V and 3 bases for J; bases not matched to a gene: 7. Here the CDR3 DNA reads TGCAGTGCATCTGCTAGCGGGAGGAGCTACGAGCAGTACTTC. It encodes CSASASGRSYEQYF.

CDR3 residues: CSARRQERTEQYF. The DNA of the CDR3 is TGCAGTGCTAGGAGGCAGGAGCGCACTGAGCAGTACTTC. The rearrangement links TRBV20-1 to TRBJ2-7; D is unresolved. The V and J ends lost 3 bases and 7 bases respectively, with 16 bases between them. Germline V gene lookup returns CDR1 DFQATT and CDR2 SNEGSKA (reference sequence). This CDR3 contains 13 residues.

Remarks on this clonotype: The germline gene is not matched at one end of the junction; a read error may be the cause. The chain is built from TRBV11-2 and TRBJ1-2; D is unresolved. This CDR3 spans 13 amino acids. The germline CDR1 and CDR2 sequences are SGHAT and FQNNGV. CDR3 in DNA: TGCGCCAGCACCACGAGCTCCTACGATGGCTACACCTTC. Amino acid sequence: CASTTSSYDGYTF.

This chain links TRBV29-1 with TRBJ1-6, with 7 bases that match TRBD1. The V and J ends lost 3 bases and 19 bases, in that order; junction bases with no gene match: 15. Germline V CDR1 and CDR2: SQVTM, ANQGSEA. The CDR3 is 13 residues long. The CDR3 protein is CSVDFQGGSPVHF. The DNA for the CDR3 is TGCAGCGTTGATTTTCAGGGGGGCTCACCCGTGCACTTT. Together with reference TRBV29-1 and TRBJ1-6, the CDR3 gives the full variable domain: SAVISQKPSRDICQRGTSLTIQCQVDSQVTMMFWYRQQPGQSLTLIATANQGSEATYESGFVIDKFPISRPNLTFSTLTVSNMSPEDSSIYLCSVDFQGGSPVHFGNGTRLTVT.

About this clonotype itself: Because the CDR3 is missing its conserved closing phenylalanine or tryptophan, this is likely a read error. The DNA is left out, because the CDR3 cannot be placed on it with certainty; the CDR3 is given as TCRdb lists it. The chain combines TRBV7-9 with TRBJ1-5; the D call TRBD1 from the table was never checked on the DNA. The CDR3 spans 13 amino acids, including both terminal residues. Looked up from germline, CDR1 is SEHNR and CDR2 is FQNEAQ (reference sequence). The CDR3 spells CASSLAGGHQETQ.

The V gene is TRBV20-1, the J gene TRBJ1-1; D unresolved. The germline gives CDR1 DFQATT, CDR2 SNEGSKA (reference sequence). Trimming removed 1 base at V and 1 base at J, with 16 bases between. The CDR3 runs 16 residues. The CDR3 DNA follows: TGCAGTGCTAGAGTCGGCAGGAGAGATAAGAACACTGAAGCTTTCTTT. This encodes CSARVGRRDKNTEAFF.

This clonotype was detected ten times or more. The chain combines TRBV7-6 with TRBJ2-7; perhaps TRBD2 as D (6 bases). The CDR3 totals 16 residues. Germline CDR1 reads SGHVS; CDR2 reads FNYEAQ. V was clipped by 5 bases and J by 0 bases, with 17 bases between them. The CDR3: CASSARPVGGSYEQYF. The CDR3 bases are TGTGCCAGCAGCGCCCGCCCAGTGGGGGGCTCCTACGAGCAGTACTTC.

In regard to this clonotype: The junction and the germline gene differ at one end; a read error may be behind it. The CDR3 reads CASTLGRGYGYTF. The DNA for the CDR3 is TGTGCCAGCACCTTAGGACGGGGCTATGGCTACACCTTC. The chain carries TRBV11-2 and TRBJ1-2; D call uncertain. This CDR3 has 13 amino acids. Germline V gene lookup returns CDR1 SGHAT and CDR2 FQNNGV.

The genes are TRBV9 and TRBJ2-3; 8 bases map to TRBD1. The V gene's germline CDR1 is SGDLS and CDR2 YYNGEE. The ends lost 3 bases at V and 4 bases at J; junction bases unmatched: 4. This CDR3 is built from 14 residues. CDR3 residues: CASSGPGGPDTQYF. The CDR3, as DNA: TGTGCCAGCAGCGGACCAGGGGGCCCAGATACGCAGTATTTT.

The table lists this clonotype with a few counts. The gene calls are TRBV6-6 and TRBJ1-2, with a weak D call TRBD1 (5 bases). V lost 2 bases and J lost 0, with 16 bases in between. Germline loops: CDR1 MNHNY, CDR2 SVGAGI (reference sequence). The CDR3 runs to 17 residues. DNA of the CDR3: TGTGCCAGCAGTTACGGCCGCGGGGCCTCAGCTAACTATGGCTACACCTTC. It translates to CASSYGRGASANYGYTF.

The rearrangement uses TRBV20-1 and TRBJ2-3, with TRBD2 matching over 9 bases. The CDR3 consists of 18 residues. The V and J ends lost 7 bases and 0 bases, in that order; junction bases with no gene match: 17. Germline lookup yields CDR1 DFQATT and CDR2 SNEGSKA (reference sequence). DNA of the CDR3: TGCAGTGTTCCGCGCAGCGGGGGGCTTGTTACTAGCACAGATACGCAGTATTTT. Protein sequence: CSVPRSGGLVTSTDTQYF.

V gene TRBV19 combines with J gene TRBJ1-5, with D possibly TRBD1 on 5 matching bases. CDR3 length equals 14 residues. CDR1 is LNHDA and CDR2 is SQIVND in the germline V gene (reference sequence). Trimming pared 6 bases from V and 7 bases from J, leaving 16 bases between. This chain's CDR3 is CASRSSQGDQPQHF. The CDR3 coding sequence is TGTGCCAGTAGGAGTAGTCAGGGTGACCAGCCCCAGCATTTT.

This clonotype was recorded only once. The CDR3 region is CSARGRQGGYTF. CDR3 DNA: TGCAGTGCTAGAGGGCGACAGGGCGGCTACACCTTC. V usage is TRBV20-1 and J usage is TRBJ1-2; TRBD1 aligns across 7 bases. V lost 1 base to trimming and J lost 8 bases; unmatched junction nucleotides: 4. The CDR3 length is 12 residues. Germline values: CDR1 DFQATT, CDR2 SNEGSKA (reference sequence).

Notes on this clonotype: A junction end diverges from the germline sequence, so it may reflect a read error. The chain joins TRBV20-1 to TRBJ1-6, with D possibly TRBD1 on 5 matching bases. CDR3 length: 16 amino acids. Germline values: CDR1 DFQATT, CDR2 SNEGSKA (reference sequence). The DNA for the CDR3 is TGCAGTGCCAGAGTCTCTGGGGGACCGAATAATTCACCCCTCCACTTT. Amino acid sequence: CSARVSGGPNNSPLHF.

The V gene is TRBV9, the J gene TRBJ2-7; 8 bases are a match to TRBD2. V lost 2 bases and J lost 5; bases outside the gene matches: 6. This CDR3 is built from 14 residues. Germline V gives CDR1 SGDLS, CDR2 YYNGEE. The DNA for the CDR3 is TGTGCCAGCAGCGTGGCGGGACTAGGCAACGAGCAGTACTTC. The encoded protein is CASSVAGLGNEQYF.

As concerns this clonotype: A read error is likely, as this CDR3 ends without the conserved phenylalanine or tryptophan. It is unclear where the CDR3 begins or ends on the DNA, so no DNA is shown, and the CDR3 is as TCRdb lists it. V usage is TRBV7-3 and J usage is TRBJ1-5. Including both end residues, the CDR3 is 13 amino acids long. CDR1 is SGHTA and CDR2 is FQGTGA in the germline V gene. CDR3 protein: CASSFNDNEPKHY.

A single count supports this clonotype. The CDR3 nucleotides read TGTGCCAGCAGCCGACGACTGGAAAATGAGCAGTTCTTC. Protein: CASSRRLENEQFF. V and J are TRBV9 and TRBJ2-1, with no clear D. With 4 bases removed from V and 7 bases from J, the gap between germline ends came to 12 bases. This CDR3 spans 13 amino acids. Germline V CDR1 and CDR2: SGDLS, YYNGEE.

This chain joins TRBV12-3 or TRBV12-4 and TRBJ1-1; 8 positions agree with TRBD1. With 5 bases clipped from V and 4 bases from J, the junction kept 9 bases outside the gene matches. The CDR3 spans 15 residues. The CDR3 loop is CASSDRQGAGTEAFF. DNA for the CDR3: TGTGCCAGCAGTGATAGGCAGGGGGCGGGCACTGAAGCTTTCTTT.

V gene TRBV6-2 or TRBV6-3 combines with J gene TRBJ1-6; the D is unclear. Matching the DNA end better, TRBJ1-5 makes the J call doubtful. Germline assignment: CDR1 MNHEY and CDR2 SVGEGT. This CDR3 has 14 residues. The CDR3 bases are TGTGCCAGCAATGACGGGGTGGCCAATTCGCCCCAGCATTTT. Translated: CASNDGVANSPQHF.

The chain employs TRBV27 and TRBJ1-2, with a weak D call TRBD1 (5 bases). V was trimmed by 9 bases and J by 6 bases, leaving 29 bases between them. The length of the CDR3 is 17 residues. Germline-derived CDR1 and CDR2 are MNHEY and SMNVEV (reference sequence). The CDR3 protein is CASGPTGVLRISDGYTF. CDR3 DNA sequence: TGTGCCAGTGGGCCAACAGGAGTGCTTAGAATATCCGATGGCTACACCTTC.

The chain has TRBV20-1 and TRBJ2-7; no definite D call. Trimming pared 3 bases from V and 3 bases from J, leaving 18 bases between. The germline CDR1 and CDR2 sequences are DFQATT and SNEGSKA (reference sequence). This CDR3 has 15 amino acids. For the CDR3, the DNA is TGCAGTGCTAGTTCCACAACTAATGAAAGCTACGAGCAGTACTTC. Protein sequence: CSASSTTNESYEQYF.